A single sample gave rise to the 22 T cell receptor beta chains below, sequenced in a study of T cells in Graves' hyperthyroidism and ophthalmopathy. The source material, RNA transcripts, was used to amplify TCR beta CDR3 regions. The HTBI primer set was used in a first-round RT-PCR of the TCR CDR3. TCRdb reprocessed the multiplex PCR reads with MiXCR, giving one entry per CDR3 protein. This sample has 500,000 to 550,000 distinct CDR3 sequences, with roughly 21% found just once. The sample taken for sequencing was blood. The receptors here all came from a man in his forties with Graves' ophthalmopathy.

The chain carries TRBV7-3 and TRBJ2-2; D might be TRBD2 (5 bases). Germline V CDR1 and CDR2: SGHTA, FQGTGA. V was pared by 5 bases and J by 1 base, with 11 bases between. The CDR3 spans 15 residues. The CDR3 DNA follows: TGTGCCAGCAGCCCCGAAGAGGGGAACACCGGGGAGCTGTTTTTT. This encodes CASSPEEGNTGELFF.

This clonotype was recorded many times. The chain uses TRBV11-1 and TRBJ1-1, with TRBD1 matching 8 bases. V lost 1 base and J lost 1; bases outside the gene matches: 11. CDR3 length equals 18 residues. Germline lookup yields CDR1 SGHAT and CDR2 FQDESV (reference sequence). CDR3 protein: CASSLGGAGGARNTEAFF. CDR3 bases: TGTGCCAGCAGCTTAGGGGGTGCAGGGGGCGCGCGGAACACTGAAGCTTTCTTT.

This clonotype appeared once. This rearrangement joins TRBV4-1 to TRBJ2-2; possible D gene TRBD1, 5 bases. This CDR3 has 14 residues. The germline CDR1 and CDR2 sequences are MGHRA and YSYEKL. The V and J ends lost 5 bases and 5 bases respectively, with 12 bases between them. The CDR3 spells CASSLLQDTGELFF. CDR3 coding DNA: TGCGCCAGCAGCTTATTACAGGATACCGGGGAGCTGTTTTTT.

V and J are TRBV27 and TRBJ2-6; unclear D gene. The V and J ends lost 2 bases and 1 base respectively, with 18 bases between them. The CDR3 spans 19 residues. CDR1 and CDR2 (germline): MNHEY, SMNVEV (reference sequence). CDR3 protein: CASSLRSRGSQSGANVLTF. The CDR3 DNA sequence: TGTGCCAGCAGTTTACGCTCTCGCGGTAGCCAATCTGGGGCCAACGTCCTGACTTTC.

This clonotype was detected a few times. The V gene is TRBV2, the J gene TRBJ2-1; possible D gene TRBD2, 6 bases. The CDR3 covers 15 residues. CDR1 SNHLY and CDR2 FYNNEI come from the germline V gene. V was shortened by 6 bases and J by 0 bases, with 12 bases between the two germline ends. The CDR3 is CASRGDWSSYNEQFF. The CDR3 nucleotides are TGTGCCAGCAGGGGGGACTGGAGCTCCTACAATGAGCAGTTCTTC.

The chain couples TRBV6-1 to TRBJ2-1, with 9 bases matching TRBD1. Germline CDR1 is MNHNS and CDR2 is SASEGT. V shed 2 bases and J 2 bases; nucleotides not matched to a gene: 7. The CDR3 extends over 17 amino acids. CDR3 in amino acids: CASSELGRDRAYNEQFF. CDR3 DNA sequence: TGTGCCAGCAGTGAATTGGGGCGGGACAGGGCCTACAATGAGCAGTTCTTC.

The rearrangement links TRBV12-3 or TRBV12-4 to TRBJ2-3, with a possible D match to TRBD1 (5 bases). CDR3 size: 11 residues. V gave up 6 bases and J gave up 6 bases, with 7 bases separating them. CDR3 sequence (DNA): TGTGCCAGCAGACACAGGGATACGCAGTATTTT. Its protein is CASRHRDTQYF.

This clonotype appeared many times. The chain links TRBV28 to TRBJ2-1; 7 nucleotides agree with TRBD2. The V segment lost 4 bases and the J segment 6 bases; nucleotides outside the gene matches: 12. CDR1 and CDR2 (germline): MDHEN, SYDVKM. The CDR3 is 16 amino acids. The CDR3 region has the DNA TGTGCCAGCAGTTCTTCCTCTAGCGGACACCTCAATGAGCAGTTCTTC. This gives the protein CASSSSSSGHLNEQFF.

About this clonotype: A much larger clone sits a single nucleotide away, making a read error possible. The chain links TRBV2 to TRBJ2-1; TRBD2 matches at 8 bases. The CDR3 is 12 residues long. V shed 10 bases and J 9 bases; nucleotides not matched to a gene: 8. CDR1 is SNHLY and CDR2 is FYNNEI in the germline V gene. In DNA, the CDR3 is TGTGCCACCCAGCGGGAGAACTGTGAGCAGTTCTTC. This sequence encodes CATQRENCEQFF.

This clonotype has just a few counts. V gene TRBV11-2 combines with J gene TRBJ2-5; unclear D gene. The CDR3 loop spans 14 amino acids. Looked up from germline, CDR1 is SGHAT and CDR2 is FQNNGV. The V gene lost 3 bases and the J gene lost 2 bases, with 10 bases spanning the gap. CDR3 coding DNA: TGTGCCAGCAGCTTGGGCAGGATTCAAGAGACCCAGTACTTC. Translation gives CASSLGRIQETQYF.

Ten or more counts support this clonotype. The chain carries TRBV12-3 or TRBV12-4 and TRBJ2-5; D is uncertain. CDR3 size: 12 residues. The ends were cut back, 4 bases at V and 5 bases at J, with 8 bases in the middle. The CDR3 DNA is TGTGCCAGCAGTTCTGTGGAGGAGACCCAGTACTTC. Translated, it gives CASSSVEETQYF.

The chain is built from TRBV28 and TRBJ1-2; 11 positions agree with TRBD1. CDR3 length equals 14 residues. The V segment lost 7 bases and the J segment 5 bases; nucleotides outside the gene matches: 6. Germline CDR1 MDHEN, CDR2 SYDVKM. CDR3 sequence: CASTGTGGAYGYTF. For the CDR3, the DNA is TGTGCCAGCACCGGGACAGGGGGTGCTTATGGCTACACCTTC.

This chain connects TRBV5-8 to TRBJ1-3, with unresolved D. The germline CDR1 and CDR2 sequences are SGHTS and YDEGEE. Deletions cut 1 base from V and 0 bases from J, with 8 bases between. The CDR3 has 15 amino acids. As DNA, the CDR3 is TGTGCCAGCAGCTTGACGGGCAGCTCTGGAAACACCATATATTTT. This translates into CASSLTGSSGNTIYF.

CDR3 DNA: TGTGCCAGCAGCCAAGTGGGGGGCGCGGAGGATGGCTACACCTTC. This translates into CASSQVGGAEDGYTF. The chain joins TRBV14 to TRBJ1-2; TRBD1 is a possible D gene (6 bases). The CDR3 sequence is 15 residues long. Per germline, CDR1 SGHDN and CDR2 FVKESK. V was shortened by 1 base and J by 6 bases, with 15 bases between the two germline ends.

This clonotype showed up many times. The genes are TRBV12-3 or TRBV12-4 and TRBJ2-2; the D is unclear. This CDR3 region has 14 residues. Trimming shortened V by 6 bases and J by 2 bases, and 10 bases separated the two germline ends. The CDR3: CASSIRANTGELFF. Here the CDR3 DNA reads TGTGCCAGCAGCATCCGGGCCAACACCGGGGAGCTGTTTTTT.

The V call is TRBV28, the J call TRBJ2-5; D perhaps matches TRBD2 (6 bases). CDR3 size: 13 residues. Trimming took off 3 bases at V and 9 bases at J, with 14 bases between the two ends. Germline V gene sequence: CDR1 MDHEN, CDR2 SYDVKM. In DNA, the CDR3 is TGTGCCAGCAGTTTTGGCTGGGGGGAGGCCCAGTACTTC. Its translation is CASSFGWGEAQYF.

This clonotype was counted at least ten times. The chain carries TRBV5-8 and TRBJ2-3; 9 bases are a match to TRBD2. Trimming at V came to 2 bases and at J to 4 bases, leaving 2 bases not matched to a gene. CDR1 and CDR2 (germline): SGHTS, YDEGEE. This CDR3 has 14 residues. The CDR3 protein is CASSLLAGADTQYF. As DNA, the CDR3 is TGTGCCAGCAGCTTACTAGCGGGCGCAGATACGCAGTATTTT.

This clonotype was detected ten times or more. The rearrangement uses TRBV28 and TRBJ2-1, with no clear D. Germline V gene data show CDR1 as MDHEN and CDR2 as SYDVKM. The V end was cut by 1 base, the J end by 5 bases, with 6 bases between. The length of the CDR3 is 13 residues. CDR3 amino acids: CASSLYKNNEQFF. Written as DNA, the CDR3 is TGTGCCAGCAGTTTATATAAGAACAATGAGCAGTTCTTC.

This sequence joins TRBV5-5 and TRBJ2-6; D gene ambiguous. The CDR3 runs to 17 residues. Trimming shortened V by 2 bases and J by 0 bases, and 12 bases separated the two germline ends. CDR1 and CDR2 (germline): SGHKS, YYEKEE (reference sequence). The chain's CDR3 is CASSLGPTVSGANVLTF. Here the CDR3 DNA reads TGTGCCAGCAGCTTAGGACCAACGGTCTCTGGGGCCAACGTCCTGACTTTC. The full variable domain, its missing parts supplied by reference TRBV5-5 and TRBJ2-6, is DAGVTQSPTHLIKTRGQQVTLRCSPISGHKSVSWYQQVLGQGPQFIFQYYEKEERGRGNFPDRFSARQFPNYSSELNVNALLLGDSALYLCASSLGPTVSGANVLTFGAGSRLTVL.

The chain joins TRBV5-8 to TRBJ2-1; TRBD2 is a possible D gene (5 bases). Germline V CDR1 and CDR2: SGHTS, YDEGEE. Deletions cut 3 bases from V and 9 bases from J, with 13 bases between. CDR3 size: 13 residues. The CDR3 DNA sequence: TGTGCCAGCAGCTGGGAGATTAGGAGTGAGCAGTTCTTC. This sequence encodes CASSWEIRSEQFF.

This clonotype was picked up many times. This chain connects TRBV30 to TRBJ1-2; TRBD1 aligns across 9 bases. Trimming cost V 8 bases and J 8 bases; bases outside gene matches: 9. Germline CDR1 is GTSNPN and CDR2 is SVGIG (reference sequence). This CDR3 is 12 amino acids long. CDR3 sequence reads: CAVRQGVGGYTF. CDR3 DNA: TGTGCCGTAAGACAGGGGGTTGGAGGCTACACCTTC.

This clonotype was counted many times. The CDR3 here is CASEGGTEAFF. For the CDR3, the DNA is TGTGCCAGCGAGGGGGGCACTGAAGCTTTCTTT. The chain has TRBV28 and TRBJ1-1, with a tentative D call TRBD1 (6 bases). This CDR3 comprises 11 residues. From germline, CDR1 is MDHEN and CDR2 SYDVKM. V was shortened by 8 bases and J by 4 bases, with 8 bases between the two germline ends.